What follows are 19 T cell receptor beta chains derived from one specimen sequenced in a study of T-cell memory formation after mild COVID-19 (dated by TCRdb to the early 2020s). The library relied on 5' RACE. Sequencing was carried out with an Illumina NovaSeq 6000. The public reads were reprocessed in TCRdb via fastp at Q25 and MiXCR, keeping in-frame beta chains. Every distinct CDR3 protein forms one entry, paired with its most common genes and DNA. This sample has roughly 370,000 distinct CDR3 sequences in its table, and 15% to 20% of those were observed once. The top ten clonotypes cover roughly 21% of the sample. Sequencing was carried out using PBMCs or a T cell subset sorted from them (not recorded which). The source is a man in his late teens or twenties who had mild COVID-19 (a few samples of this study predate the infection). The sample titles of this study are shuffled in the database, so cell type and time point are left out; the donor was told from shared clones.

This sequence joins TRBV20-1 and TRBJ1-2; D gene ambiguous. This CDR3 comprises 13 residues. The germline gives CDR1 DFQATT, CDR2 SNEGSKA (reference sequence). V lost 6 bases and J lost 3, with 14 bases in between. The DNA for the CDR3 is TGCAGTGCAAAAGCCCCCGGGTACTATGGCTACACCTTC. It is translated as CSAKAPGYYGYTF.

The V gene is TRBV5-1, the J gene TRBJ2-3; tentative D call: TRBD1 (6 bases). Germline CDR1 and CDR2: SGHRS and YFSETQ. Trimming cost V 0 bases and J 7 bases, with 12 bases left between them. This CDR3 has 14 residues. CDR3 in amino acids: CASSLVDSEHTQYF. CDR3 nucleotide sequence: TGCGCCAGCAGCTTGGTGGACAGTGAACATACGCAGTATTTT.

This clonotype was picked up a small number of times. The chain couples TRBV7-6 to TRBJ2-2; 10 positions agree with TRBD2. The length of the CDR3 is 15 residues. Germline-derived CDR1 and CDR2 are SGHVS and FNYEAQ. With V trimmed by 6 bases and J by 6 bases, 7 bases remained unmatched. The CDR3 sequence is CASSPSGGAAGELFF. CDR3 coding DNA: TGTGCCAGCAGTCCGAGCGGGGGGGCCGCCGGGGAGCTGTTTTTT.

Only a few counts were recorded for this clonotype. V usage is TRBV7-3 and J usage is TRBJ2-7; TRBD1 is a possible D gene (6 bases). The CDR3 length is 13 residues. V lost 8 bases, J lost 7 bases, and 18 bases lay in between. CDR1 is SGHTA, CDR2 FQGTGA, per germline. CDR3 region: CASARGSGEEQYF. The CDR3 DNA reads as TGTGCCAGCGCCCGTGGGTCAGGGGAAGAGCAGTACTTC.

This clonotype was seen a few times. The CDR3 is CASSQTGPYNEQFF. CDR3 coding DNA: TGCGCCAGCAGCCAGACGGGGCCCTACAATGAGCAGTTCTTC. The gene calls are TRBV4-1 and TRBJ2-1; D assignment may be TRBD1 or TRBD2 (5 bases each). From germline, CDR1 is MGHRA and CDR2 YSYEKL. CDR3 size: 14 residues. Trimming removed 3 bases at V and 2 bases at J, with 8 bases between.

The chain joins TRBV7-9 to TRBJ2-2; unclear D gene. This CDR3 is 14 amino acids long. Germline loops: CDR1 SEHNR, CDR2 FQNEAQ (reference sequence). Trimming stripped 5 bases from V and 0 bases from J, with 7 bases between. DNA for the CDR3: TGTGCCAGCAGCCCCCAGCCGAACACCGGGGAGCTGTTTTTT. Residues: CASSPQPNTGELFF.

This clonotype was observed a few times. J is TRBJ1-5 and V is TRBV7-9; D not resolved. From germline, CDR1 is SEHNR and CDR2 FQNEAQ (reference sequence). This CDR3 contains 13 residues. Deletions cut 6 bases from V and 5 bases from J, with 11 bases between. The CDR3 loop is CASREGPDQPQHF. DNA for the CDR3: TGTGCCAGCAGGGAGGGCCCTGATCAGCCCCAGCATTTT.

This clonotype was picked up a small number of times. This chain joins TRBV11-2 and TRBJ1-4; D is uncertain. CDR1 and CDR2 (germline): SGHAT, FQNNGV. Deletions cut 4 bases from V and 8 bases from J, with 11 bases between. The CDR3 extends over 13 amino acids. CDR3 sequence: CASSSTSSEKLFF. As DNA, the CDR3 is TGTGCCAGCAGCTCCACGAGCTCAGAAAAACTGTTTTTT.

This sequence joins TRBV3-1 and TRBJ2-7, with 8 bases matching TRBD1. Unmatched junction bases numbered 10, after V lost 3 bases and J lost 6 bases. This CDR3 spans 15 amino acids. CDR1 and CDR2 (germline): LGHDT, YNNKEL (reference sequence). CDR3 in amino acids: CASSQGTGPRGEQYF. CDR3 nucleotides: TGTGCCAGCAGCCAGGGGACAGGACCTCGCGGCGAGCAGTACTTC.

The chain uses TRBV7-8 and TRBJ2-7; D may match TRBD1 or TRBD2 (5 bases each). The CDR3 is 11 amino acids. Trimming took 10 bases from V and 5 from J, leaving 12 bases between them. Per germline, CDR1 SGHVS and CDR2 FQNEAQ. The CDR3 DNA is TGTGCCATCGTAAGAGGGGACGAGCAGTACGTC. It yields the protein CAIVRGDEQYV.

This clonotype was seen more than once but under ten times. The chain couples TRBV20-1 to TRBJ2-2; the D gene could be TRBD1 or TRBD2 (5 bases each). CDR3 size: 13 residues. Trimming removed 6 bases at V and 3 bases at J, with 11 bases between. Germline V gene data show CDR1 as DFQATT and CDR2 as SNEGSKA (reference sequence). The CDR3 is CSARGPDTGELFF. The CDR3 region has the DNA TGCAGTGCCCGGGGCCCGGACACCGGGGAGCTGTTTTTT.

The V gene is TRBV6-2 or TRBV6-3, the J gene TRBJ2-5; D may be TRBD2 (6 bases). The CDR3 is 18 residues long. Trimming removed 6 bases at V and 2 bases at J, with 25 bases between. Germline CDR1 and CDR2: MNHEY and SVGEGT. This chain's CDR3 is CASRQETGLRAGQETQYF. CDR3 nucleotide sequence: TGTGCCAGCAGGCAGGAAACCGGCCTGAGGGCGGGGCAAGAGACCCAGTACTTC.

The rearrangement uses TRBV29-1 and TRBJ2-3; 8 bases match TRBD2. Germline V gives CDR1 SQVTM, CDR2 ANQGSEA. This CDR3 contains 14 residues. Unmatched junction bases numbered 6, after V lost 4 bases and J lost 3 bases. The CDR3 coding sequence is TGCAGCGTTGCTGGACTAGCAGTTACAGATACGCAGTATTTT. This codes for CSVAGLAVTDTQYF.

This clonotype was picked up a small number of times. The chain uses TRBV18 and TRBJ2-1, with TRBD2 identical over 9 bases. Germline CDR1 KGHSH, CDR2 LQKENI. V was pared by 3 bases and J by 6 bases, with 6 bases of the junction left unmatched. This CDR3 comprises 15 residues. The CDR3 nucleotides are TGTGCCAGCTCACCTGGGACTAGCCGGGTCAATGAGCAGTTCTTC. Encoded protein: CASSPGTSRVNEQFF. Variable domain in full (rest from reference TRBV18 and TRBJ2-1): NAGVMQNPRHLVRRRGQEARLRCSPMKGHSHVYWYRQLPEEGLKFMVYLQKENIIDESGMPKERFSAEFPKEGPSILRIQQVVRGDSAAYFCASSPGTSRVNEQFFGPGTRLTVL.

This chain connects TRBV6-5 to TRBJ2-2; D is unclear. Germline V gives CDR1 MNHEY, CDR2 SVGAGI. Trimming left V 7 bases short and J 3 bases short, with 18 bases between. This CDR3 is 16 amino acids long. CDR3: CASTPVGSADTGELFF. CDR3 DNA: TGTGCCAGCACCCCCGTCGGCTCGGCCGACACCGGGGAGCTGTTTTTT.

The CDR3 loop reads CASSIRGAGGTTDTQYF. The CDR3 DNA reads as TGTGCCAGTAGTATTCGTGGAGCGGGGGGAACCACAGATACGCAGTATTTT. This sequence joins TRBV19 and TRBJ2-3; TRBD2 matches at 9 bases. Unmatched junction bases numbered 9, after V lost 3 bases and J lost 2 bases. The CDR3 is made up of 17 amino acids. From germline, CDR1 is LNHDA and CDR2 SQIVND (reference sequence).

The rearrangement links TRBV7-3 to TRBJ2-5; either TRBD1 or TRBD2 may supply D (5 bases each). The V gene lost 4 bases and the J gene lost 0 bases, with 9 bases spanning the gap. In germline, CDR1 is SGHTA, CDR2 FQGTGA. The CDR3 spans 14 residues. The CDR3 coding sequence is TGTGCCAGCAGCTGGGACGGACACCAAGAGACCCAGTACTTC. It translates to CASSWDGHQETQYF.

This clonotype was seen a handful of times. The V gene is TRBV4-3, the J gene TRBJ1-1; tentatively, D is TRBD1 (6 bases). Germline loops: CDR1 LGHNA, CDR2 YSLEER. Trimming took 2 bases from V and 5 from J, leaving 9 bases between them. The CDR3 extends over 13 amino acids. The CDR3 reads CASSQWGQTEAFF. DNA for the CDR3: TGCGCCAGCAGCCAATGGGGGCAGACTGAAGCTTTCTTT.

CDR3 loop: CASSPTGYSNQPQHF. For the CDR3, the DNA is TGCGCCAGCAGCCCTACAGGGTATAGCAATCAGCCCCAGCATTTT. The chain combines TRBV5-1 with TRBJ1-5, with a possible D match to TRBD1 (6 bases). Per the germline V gene, CDR1 is SGHRS and CDR2 is YFSETQ. The CDR3 extends over 15 amino acids. V lost 4 bases and J 0 bases, leaving 11 bases between the germline ends.